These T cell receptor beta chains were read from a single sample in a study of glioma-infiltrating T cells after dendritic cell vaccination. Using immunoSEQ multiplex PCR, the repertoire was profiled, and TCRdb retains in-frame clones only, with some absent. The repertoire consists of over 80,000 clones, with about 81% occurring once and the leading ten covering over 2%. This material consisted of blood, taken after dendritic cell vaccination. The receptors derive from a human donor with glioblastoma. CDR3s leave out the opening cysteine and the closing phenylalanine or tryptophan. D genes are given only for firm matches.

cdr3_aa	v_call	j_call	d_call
ASRYGAEAF	TRBV7-9	TRBJ1-1	.
ASSLNPTGGYGYT	TRBV11-2	TRBJ1-2	TRBD1
ASSDSSGGSHEQF	TRBV6-4	TRBJ2-1	TRBD2
ASSLTDYGYT	TRBV5-1	TRBJ1-2	.
ASSRSTGQAGNTIY	TRBV7-2	TRBJ1-3	TRBD1
ASQPWTGNYGYT	TRBV6-4	TRBJ1-2	TRBD1
ASSRQGVNTEAF	TRBV6-1	TRBJ1-1	TRBD1
ASSPPSPDRGRTDTQY	TRBV18	TRBJ2-3	TRBD1
ASSTKGQVFSPLH	TRBV19	TRBJ1-6	.
ASSLVAGWVGGYT	TRBV27	TRBJ1-2	.
ASSVGQANTEAF	TRBV9	TRBJ1-1	.
ASNPIQDTGELF	TRBV19	TRBJ2-2	.
ASSFQLAGGSYEQY	TRBV6-6	TRBJ2-7	TRBD2
ASSLKGSGRAYEQF	TRBV5-6	TRBJ2-1	TRBD2
ASSVDRAVVNTIY	TRBV5-4	TRBJ1-3	TRBD1
ASSGGLAGEVGTDTQY	TRBV5-1	TRBJ2-3	TRBD2
ASSPTGQRYNSPLH	TRBV7-6	TRBJ1-6	.
ASSQGLAGAITDTQY	TRBV4-1	TRBJ2-3	TRBD2
ATSRLSGSSTDTQY	TRBV15	TRBJ2-3	.
ASSLRWGQGQEQY	TRBV5-4	TRBJ2-7	TRBD1
ASSDITKGVRTEAF	TRBV25-1	TRBJ1-1	.
ASSLEISSYNEQF	TRBV5-6	TRBJ2-1	.
ASSFGTGWPLH	TRBV5-5	TRBJ1-6	TRBD1
ASSRQGSSGNTIY	TRBV6-5	TRBJ1-3	.
ATSRDQIGRLNTEAF	TRBV15	TRBJ1-1	.
ASRPGLAGGNEQF	TRBV6-1	TRBJ2-1	TRBD2
ASSRPGKNEKLF	TRBV19	TRBJ1-4	.
ASRRQGDTEAF	TRBV7-3	TRBJ1-1	TRBD1
AISGSGGYNEQF	TRBV10-3	TRBJ2-1	TRBD2
SANRGETQY	TRBV20-1	TRBJ2-5	TRBD1
ASSSFEGGLDEQF	TRBV6-5	TRBJ2-1	TRBD2
ASSLEGGRNEQF	TRBV5-1	TRBJ2-1	.
ASSWGGQGTKNIQY	TRBV5-4	TRBJ2-4	TRBD1
ATQLGQGNTGELF	TRBV5-1	TRBJ2-2	TRBD1
AISIDRTTTENGYT	TRBV10-3	TRBJ1-2	.
AWGGQTNTGELF	TRBV30	TRBJ2-2	.
ASSTFYEDGSGYGYT	TRBV19	TRBJ1-2	.
ASSQDETGSSNYGYT	TRBV7-8	TRBJ1-2	TRBD1
ASSAVRRESLGNNEQF	TRBV7-3	TRBJ2-1	.
ASSSDSKNSPLH	TRBV5-7	TRBJ1-6	.
ASNTGSSYEQY	TRBV6-5	TRBJ2-7	.
ASILGQGENQPQH	TRBV25-1	TRBJ1-5	TRBD1
ASSLTGTLNTEAF	TRBV27	TRBJ1-1	TRBD1
ASSQEGSFRRYGYT	TRBV4-1	TRBJ1-2	.
ASSRDGGSNQPQH	TRBV7-2	TRBJ1-5	.
ASSWTGIINTEAF	TRBV7-9	TRBJ1-1	TRBD1
ASSLVAATGAGNTIY	TRBV7-9	TRBJ1-3	TRBD1
ASSADRFGQGTEAF	TRBV6-1	TRBJ1-1	.
ASSTGDAMKAF	TRBV6-1	TRBJ1-1	TRBD1
ASRAGASNQPQH	TRBV19	TRBJ1-5	.
ASSYRGYNEQF	TRBV6-5	TRBJ2-1	.
SVPKLQGRLNEQF	TRBV29-1	TRBJ2-1	.
ASSSPSSRAF	TRBV28	TRBJ1-1	.
ASSSGQLNYGYT	TRBV2	TRBJ1-2	TRBD1